This note documents a single TCR beta chain sequence. This record belongs to a study of identical twins. TCRdb called the 5' RACE reads again in MiXCR, with one record for every CDR3 protein. The sample records hundreds of thousands of distinct CDR3 sequences, about 20% being singletons. The ends were cut back, 7 bases at V and 8 bases at J, with 13 bases in the middle. In germline, CDR1 is SGHRS, CDR2 YFSETQ. The CDR3 is 12 residues long. These same data were also listed under a study on T cells expressing NK-cell markers. From that study: In several experiments, an anti-gamma-delta TCR antibody restricted sorting to alpha-beta TCR T cells.

V and J are TRBV5-1 and TRBJ2-1; possibly TRBD2 for D (6 bases). Sequenced: PBMCs. The sequence was obtained from a woman aged 18-29 years in good health. For the CDR3, the DNA is TGCGCCAGCCGGGGGACGGACTATGAGCAGTTCTTC. It codes for CASRGTDYEQFF. The variable domain in full, completed from reference TRBV5-1 and TRBJ2-1, reads KAGVTQTPRYLIKTRGQQVTLSCSPISGHRSVSWYQQTPGQGLQFLFEYFSETQRNKGNFPGRFSGRQFSNSRSEMNVSTLELGDSALYLCASRGTDYEQFFGPGTRLTVL.